The next 31 T cell receptor beta chains were all read from a single sample in a study of cytomegalovirus exposure and HLA in healthy donors. PCR employed 60 Vbeta and 13 Jbeta primers. Sequencing used immunoSEQ multiplex PCR; TCRdb keeps in-frame clones, though not all of them. The sample yields approximately 140,000 clones, around 77% seen once. Material: PBMCs. Receptor source: a woman in her fifties or sixties in good health and CMV-seronegative.

CDR3 sequence reads: CASSLAGGRYNSPLHF. As DNA, the CDR3 is TGCGCCAGCAGCTTGGCGGGCGGGAGGTATAATTCACCCCTCCACTTT. J is TRBJ1-6 and V is TRBV5-1; the D is unclear. The CDR3 runs to 16 residues. Trimming took 0 bases from V and 4 from J, leaving 11 bases between them. Germline CDR1 and CDR2: SGHRS and YFSETQ.

This clone was recorded a few times. The chain is built from TRBV30 and TRBJ1-6; no definite D call. The CDR3 has 13 amino acids. V dropped 4 bases and J dropped 7 bases, with 11 bases sitting between them. Germline CDR1 and CDR2: GTSNPN and SVGIG (reference sequence). The CDR3 region has the DNA TGTGCCTGGAAGTCGGGGTGGAATTCACCCCTCCACTTT. It yields the protein CAWKSGWNSPLHF.

Concerning this clone: This is likely a read error, given that the CDR3 carries no conserved phenylalanine or tryptophan at its end. This chain joins TRBV7-2 and TRBJ2-7, with a tentative D call TRBD1 (5 bases). Trimming took off 11 bases at V and 5 bases at J, with 10 bases between the two ends. The CDR3 has 10 amino acids. The germline gives CDR1 SGHTA, CDR2 FQGNSA. In nucleotides, the CDR3 is TGTGCCCCCAGGGTGAACGAGCAGTACCTC. Its protein is CAPRVNEQYL.

The chain uses TRBV30 and TRBJ2-7; D uncertain. The CDR3 extends over 12 amino acids. V lost 0 bases and J 2 bases, leaving 5 bases between the germline ends. The germline V gene has CDR1 GTSNPN and CDR2 SVGIG (reference sequence). The CDR3 sequence is CAWSVPTYEQYF. CDR3 DNA: TGTGCCTGGAGTGTTCCAACCTACGAGCAGTACTTC.

In its sample, this clone was seen once. The gene calls are TRBV2 and TRBJ2-1, with 10 bases lining up with TRBD1. This CDR3 region has 15 residues. Trimming removed 3 bases from V and 6 bases from J; junction bases left unmatched: 5. Germline V lookup: CDR1 SNHLY, CDR2 FYNNEI. CDR3 in amino acids: CASSDWDRGSNEQFF. The CDR3 DNA is TGTGCCAGCAGTGATTGGGACAGGGGAAGCAATGAGCAGTTCTTC. Combining the CDR3 with reference TRBV2 and TRBJ2-1 gives the whole variable domain EPEVTQTPSHQVTQMGQEVILRCVPISNHLYFYWYRQILGQKVEFLVSFYNNEISEKSEIFDDQFSVERPDGSNFTLKIRSTKLEDSAMYFCASSDWDRGSNEQFFGPGTRLTVL.

This clone was observed a handful of times. This sequence joins TRBV11-3 and TRBJ2-7; D is unresolved. Per germline, CDR1 SGHNT and CDR2 YENEEA. The CDR3 has 13 amino acids. V was clipped by 4 bases and J by 2 bases, with 9 bases between them. The CDR3 region is CASSSTYAYEQYF. In DNA, the CDR3 is TGTGCCAGCAGCTCAACCTATGCCTACGAGCAGTACTTC.

This sequence joins TRBV30 and TRBJ1-1; the match to TRBD1 covers 7 bases. V gave up 5 bases and J gave up 1 base; unmatched junction bases: 4. The length of the CDR3 is 13 residues. Germline V CDR1 and CDR2: GTSNPN, SVGIG (reference sequence). Here the CDR3 reads CAWSQGGNTEAFF. CDR3 nucleotide sequence: TGTGCCTGGTCCCAGGGGGGGAACACTGAAGCTTTCTTT. The full variable domain, its missing parts supplied by reference TRBV30 and TRBJ1-1, is SQTIHQWPATLVQPVGSPLSLECTVEGTSNPNLYWYRQAAGRGLQLLFYSVGIGQISSEVPQNLSASRPQDRQFILSSKKLLLSDSGFYLCAWSQGGNTEAFFGQGTRLTVV.

This chain joins TRBV7-8 and TRBJ2-3; TRBD2 matches 9 bases. The CDR3 is made up of 17 amino acids. V shed 3 bases and J 0 bases; nucleotides not matched to a gene: 7. Germline CDR1 reads SGHVS; CDR2 reads FQNEAQ. The CDR3 region has the DNA TGTGCCAGCAGCTTCGGCGGGGGGGGTCCTAGCACAGATACGCAGTATTTT. This translates into CASSFGGGGPSTDTQYF.

The CDR3 coding sequence is TGTGCCAGCAGCTTAGACCCGGGGGATGAGCAGTTCTTC. This codes for CASSLDPGDEQFF. The V gene is TRBV11-2, the J gene TRBJ2-1, with D perhaps TRBD2 (6 bases). CDR1 and CDR2 from the germline V gene are SGHAT and FQNNGV. This CDR3 is 13 amino acids long. The V gene lost 0 bases and the J gene lost 8 bases, with 8 bases spanning the gap.

The V gene is TRBV6-5, the J gene TRBJ1-1; 9 bases line up with TRBD1. V shed 5 bases, J shed 5 bases, and the junction held 0 bases outside the gene matches. The CDR3 loop spans 12 amino acids. Germline lookup yields CDR1 MNHEY and CDR2 SVGAGI. The DNA for the CDR3 is TGTGCCAGCAGTGACAGGGGGACTGAAGCTTTCTTT. This gives the protein CASSDRGTEAFF.

This rearrangement joins TRBV7-8 to TRBJ2-1; 7 nucleotides agree with TRBD2. The CDR3 loop spans 16 amino acids. J gave up 5 bases and V 5 bases, and 12 bases lay outside the gene matches. CDR1 is SGHVS, CDR2 FQNEAQ, per germline. CDR3 amino acids: CASSPRASGVHNEQFF. The CDR3 nucleotides are TGTGCCAGCAGCCCCCGGGCTAGCGGAGTACACAATGAGCAGTTCTTC.

The V call is TRBV28, the J call TRBJ2-2; 9 positions match TRBD2. The CDR3 has 17 residues. The J segment lost 2 bases and the V segment lost 2 bases, leaving 6 bases of the junction unmatched. The germline CDR1 and CDR2 sequences are MDHEN and SYDVKM. CDR3 loop: CASSLAGGSENTGELFF. CDR3 DNA: TGTGCCAGCAGTTTAGCGGGGGGGAGTGAAAACACCGGGGAGCTGTTTTTT. Combining the CDR3 with reference TRBV28 and TRBJ2-2 gives the whole variable domain DVKVTQSSRYLVKRTGEKVFLECVQDMDHENMFWYRQDPGLGLRLIYFSYDVKMKEKGDIPEGYSVSREKKERFSLILESASTNQTSMYLCASSLAGGSENTGELFFGEGSRLTVL.

In its sample, this clone was seen a few times. J is TRBJ1-6 and V is TRBV6-1; 7 bases match TRBD1. CDR1 and CDR2 (germline): MNHNS, SASEGT. The CDR3 contains 14 residues. V shed 2 bases and J 7 bases; nucleotides not matched to a gene: 2. DNA for the CDR3: TGTGCCAGCAGTGAACGGACAGGCAATTCACCCCTCCACTTT. Protein: CASSERTGNSPLHF.

The count of this clone is one. The J gene is TRBJ1-3, the V gene TRBV19, with unresolved D. The germline CDR1 and CDR2 sequences are LNHDA and SQIVND (reference sequence). The CDR3 length is 13 residues. With 7 bases removed from V and 4 bases from J, the gap between germline ends came to 11 bases. In DNA, the CDR3 is TGTGCCAGTACTCCGCCAGGAGGAAACACCATATATTTT. It translates to CASTPPGGNTIYF. The full variable domain, in which reference TRBV19 and TRBJ1-3 provide the parts outside the CDR3, is DGGITQSPKYLFRKEGQNVTLSCEQNLNHDAMYWYRQDPGQGLRLIYYSQIVNDFQKGDIAEGYSVSREKKESFPLTVTSAQKNPTAFYLCASTPPGGNTIYFGEGSWLTVV.

The chain employs TRBV2 and TRBJ2-1; 9 bases agree with TRBD2. CDR1 and CDR2 (germline): SNHLY, FYNNEI. The CDR3 totals 13 residues. The V segment lost 11 bases and the J segment 5 bases; nucleotides outside the gene matches: 7. CDR3 bases: TGTGCCCGGGGACTAGCATACAACAATGAGCAGTTCTTC. It specifies CARGLAYNNEQFF.

CDR3 sequence (DNA): TGTGCCAGCAGCCAACACCTGGACAGGACAGCCTACGAGCAGTACTTC. It is translated as CASSQHLDRTAYEQYF. V usage is TRBV7-2 and J usage is TRBJ2-7; 7 bases are shared with TRBD1. The germline V gene encodes CDR1 SGHTA and CDR2 FQGNSA. This CDR3 region has 16 residues. The V gene end was trimmed by 5 bases and the J gene end by 2 bases; junction bases not matched to a gene: 12. The whole variable domain, filled in from reference TRBV7-2 and TRBJ2-7, reads GAGVSQSPSNKVTEKGKDVELRCDPISGHTALYWYRQSLGQGLEFLIYFQGNSAPDKSGLPSDRFSAERTGGSVSTLTIQRTQQEDSAVYLCASSQHLDRTAYEQYFGPGTRLTVT.

The V and J genes are TRBV10-2 and TRBJ1-4, with 9 bases lining up with TRBD1. This CDR3 has 18 residues. Per germline, CDR1 WSHSY and CDR2 SAAADI. The V and J ends lost 2 bases and 5 bases, in that order; junction bases with no gene match: 12. CDR3 amino acids: CASSERTGVWLSNEKLFF. CDR3 bases: TGCGCCAGCAGTGAGAGGACAGGGGTCTGGTTATCAAATGAAAAACTGTTTTTT.

The chain is built from TRBV5-6 and TRBJ2-7, with D perhaps TRBD1 (5 bases). The CDR3 sequence is 13 residues long. Germline V gene data show CDR1 as SGHDT and CDR2 as YYEEEE. V dropped 0 bases and J dropped 1 base, with 5 bases sitting between them. The CDR3 region is CASSLDRSYEQYF. CDR3 DNA sequence: TGTGCCAGCAGCTTGGACAGGTCCTACGAGCAGTACTTC.

J is TRBJ1-4 and V is TRBV30; no firm D call. Between the trimmed V and J ends, which lost 3 bases and 5 bases, there was a span of 7 bases. Germline values: CDR1 GTSNPN, CDR2 SVGIG (reference sequence). The CDR3 length is 12 residues. CDR3 sequence reads: CAWRAVNEKLFF. CDR3 sequence (DNA): TGTGCCTGGAGGGCCGTGAATGAAAAACTGTTTTTT.

The chain carries TRBV5-8 and TRBJ1-5; 9 bases are a match to TRBD1. Germline CDR1 SGHTS, CDR2 YDEGEE. The V and J ends lost 4 bases and 5 bases, in that order; junction bases with no gene match: 10. The CDR3 length is 16 residues. The CDR3 loop reads CASSARLGQGYQPQHF. CDR3 nucleotides: TGTGCCAGCAGCGCCCGATTGGGACAGGGCTATCAGCCCCAGCATTTT. Complete variable domain (other parts from reference TRBV5-8 and TRBJ1-5): EAGVTQSPTHLIKTRGQQATLRCSPISGHTSVYWYQQALGLGLQFLLWYDEGEERNRGNFPPRFSGRQFPNYSSELNVNALELEDSALYLCASSARLGQGYQPQHFGDGTRLSIL.

The rearrangement links TRBV18 to TRBJ1-1; weak D call: TRBD1 (6 bases). The length of the CDR3 is 14 residues. Germline CDR1 is KGHSH and CDR2 is LQKENI. Trimming took off 3 bases at V and 5 bases at J, with 13 bases between the two ends. The CDR3 nucleotides read TGTGCCAGCTCACCCCCCGAGGGGGAAACTGAAGCTTTCTTT. It codes for CASSPPEGETEAFF.

The CDR3 reads CASSQGEGVNPLEQFF. CDR3 bases: TGTGCCAGCAGCCAAGGGGAGGGGGTGAACCCGCTGGAGCAGTTCTTC. The chain is built from TRBV4-2 and TRBJ2-1; maybe TRBD2 (7 bases). Germline V gene sequence: CDR1 LGHNA, CDR2 YNFKEQ. Trimming left V 1 base short and J 10 bases short, with 20 bases between. The CDR3 length is 16 residues.

This rearrangement joins TRBV14 to TRBJ1-2; D might be TRBD1 (5 bases). The germline V gene encodes CDR1 SGHDN and CDR2 FVKESK. Trimming pared 4 bases from V and 8 bases from J, leaving 8 bases between. The length of the CDR3 is 11 residues. The chain's CDR3 is CASSPGGGYTF. Here the CDR3 DNA reads TGTGCCAGCAGCCCCGGGGGGGGCTACACCTTC.

This clone has only one observation. The chain joins TRBV19 to TRBJ2-1; 9 bases line up with TRBD1. Trimming at V came to 3 bases and at J to 15 bases, leaving 6 bases not matched to a gene. The CDR3 is 12 amino acids. Germline lookup yields CDR1 LNHDA and CDR2 SQIVND (reference sequence). DNA for the CDR3: TGTGCCAGTAGTATTGATACAGGGGGCCGGTTCTTC. Its protein is CASSIDTGGRFF.

The chain employs TRBV2 and TRBJ1-1; possible D gene TRBD1, 5 bases. Per germline, CDR1 SNHLY and CDR2 FYNNEI. The CDR3 consists of 14 residues. V shed 7 bases and J shed 0 bases, with 12 bases lying between them. The CDR3 DNA follows: TGTGCCAGCAAAAGGACGGACATGAACACTGAAGCTTTCTTT. It is translated as CASKRTDMNTEAFF. The full variable domain, in which reference TRBV2 and TRBJ1-1 provide the parts outside the CDR3, is EPEVTQTPSHQVTQMGQEVILRCVPISNHLYFYWYRQILGQKVEFLVSFYNNEISEKSEIFDDQFSVERPDGSNFTLKIRSTKLEDSAMYFCASKRTDMNTEAFFGQGTRLTVV.

The rearrangement joins TRBV7-6 to TRBJ2-5; D gene unclear. This CDR3 is built from 12 residues. Trimming shortened V by 2 bases and J by 3 bases, and 4 bases separated the two germline ends. In germline, CDR1 is SGHVS, CDR2 FNYEAQ. The CDR3 DNA follows: TGTGCCAGCAGCTTAACAGAAGAGACCCAGTACTTC. The encoded protein is CASSLTEETQYF.

The gene calls are TRBV30 and TRBJ1-5; 7 nucleotides agree with TRBD1. Germline-derived CDR1 and CDR2 are GTSNPN and SVGIG (reference sequence). CDR3 length: 14 amino acids. The V gene end was trimmed by 3 bases and the J gene end by 4 bases; junction bases not matched to a gene: 6. For the CDR3, the DNA is TGTGCCTGGAGCCGGACAGGCCGAAATCAGCCCCAGCATTTT. It encodes CAWSRTGRNQPQHF. Supplemented by reference TRBV30 and TRBJ1-5, the full variable domain reads SQTIHQWPATLVQPVGSPLSLECTVEGTSNPNLYWYRQAAGRGLQLLFYSVGIGQISSEVPQNLSASRPQDRQFILSSKKLLLSDSGFYLCAWSRTGRNQPQHFGDGTRLSIL.

This clone appeared a few times. V gene TRBV6-4 combines with J gene TRBJ2-5; 10 bases line up with TRBD2. This CDR3 spans 15 amino acids. With 3 bases clipped from V and 1 base from J, the junction kept 2 bases outside the gene matches. Germline CDR1 MRHNA, CDR2 SNTAGT. The CDR3: CASSESGGAQETQYF. CDR3 DNA: TGTGCCAGCAGTGAGAGCGGGGGGGCCCAAGAGACCCAGTACTTC.

This chain joins TRBV27 and TRBJ1-2; TRBD1 matches 9 bases. Germline V CDR1 and CDR2: MNHEY, SMNVEV (reference sequence). CDR3 length: 12 amino acids. Here the CDR3 DNA reads TGTGACTACAGGGGGCTATACTATGGCTACACCTTC. Its protein product is CDYRGLYYGYTF.

The chain recombines TRBV2 with TRBJ2-3; tentative D call: TRBD2 (5 bases). The V and J ends lost 4 bases and 3 bases respectively, with 17 bases between them. The CDR3 contains 16 residues. Germline V CDR1 and CDR2: SNHLY, FYNNEI. CDR3: CASSVQFRGVTDTQYF. In DNA, the CDR3 is TGTGCCAGCAGTGTACAGTTTCGGGGAGTAACAGATACGCAGTATTTT.

J is TRBJ1-5 and V is TRBV28; 7 nucleotides agree with TRBD1. Trimming removed 5 bases from V and 5 bases from J; junction bases left unmatched: 3. Germline CDR1 reads MDHEN; CDR2 reads SYDVKM. The CDR3 extends over 13 amino acids. CDR3 loop: CASSEQGDQPQHF. CDR3 DNA sequence: TGTGCCAGCAGTGAGCAGGGGGATCAGCCCCAGCATTTT. Supplemented by reference TRBV28 and TRBJ1-5, the full variable domain reads DVKVTQSSRYLVKRTGEKVFLECVQDMDHENMFWYRQDPGLGLRLIYFSYDVKMKEKGDIPEGYSVSREKKERFSLILESASTNQTSMYLCASSEQGDQPQHFGDGTRLSIL.